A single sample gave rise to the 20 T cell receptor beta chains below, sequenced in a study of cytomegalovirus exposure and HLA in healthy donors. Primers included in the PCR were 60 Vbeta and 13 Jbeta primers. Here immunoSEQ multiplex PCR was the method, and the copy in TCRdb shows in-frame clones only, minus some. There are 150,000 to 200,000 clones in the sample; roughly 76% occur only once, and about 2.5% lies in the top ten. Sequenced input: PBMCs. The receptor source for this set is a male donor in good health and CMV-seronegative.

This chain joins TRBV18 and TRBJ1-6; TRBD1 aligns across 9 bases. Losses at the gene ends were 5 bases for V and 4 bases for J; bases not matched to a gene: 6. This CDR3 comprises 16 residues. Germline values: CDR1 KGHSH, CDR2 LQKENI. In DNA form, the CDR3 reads TGTGCCAGCTCATCCCGGACAGGGGTTTATAATTCACCCCTCCACTTT. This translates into CASSSRTGVYNSPLHF.

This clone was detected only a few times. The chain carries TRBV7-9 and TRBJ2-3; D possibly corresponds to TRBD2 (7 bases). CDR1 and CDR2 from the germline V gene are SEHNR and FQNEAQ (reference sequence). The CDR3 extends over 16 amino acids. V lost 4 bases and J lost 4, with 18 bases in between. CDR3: CASSSRSQGGPDTQYF. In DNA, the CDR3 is TGTGCCAGCAGCTCTAGGTCACAGGGAGGGCCAGATACGCAGTATTTT.

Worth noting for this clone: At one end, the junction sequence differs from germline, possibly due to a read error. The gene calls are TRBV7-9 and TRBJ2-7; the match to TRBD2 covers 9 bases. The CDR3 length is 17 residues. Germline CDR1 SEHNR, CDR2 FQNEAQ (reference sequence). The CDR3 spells CSSSSEKLAGTLYEQYF. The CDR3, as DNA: TGTTCCAGCAGCTCTGAAAAGCTAGCGGGGACCCTCTACGAGCAGTACTTC.

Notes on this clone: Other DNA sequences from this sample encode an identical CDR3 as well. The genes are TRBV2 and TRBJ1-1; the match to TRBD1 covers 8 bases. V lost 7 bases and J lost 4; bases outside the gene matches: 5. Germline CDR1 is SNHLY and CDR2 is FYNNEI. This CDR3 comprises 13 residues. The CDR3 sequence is CASIQDRGTEAFF. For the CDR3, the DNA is TGTGCCAGCATCCAAGACAGGGGCACTGAAGCTTTCTTT.

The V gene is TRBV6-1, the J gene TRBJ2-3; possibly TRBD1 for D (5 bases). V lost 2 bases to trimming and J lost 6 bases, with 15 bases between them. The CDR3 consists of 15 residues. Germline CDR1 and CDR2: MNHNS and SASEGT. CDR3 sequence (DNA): TGTGCCAGCAGTGAATCCCCTGAAGGGGCGGATACGCAGTATTTT. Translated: CASSESPEGADTQYF.

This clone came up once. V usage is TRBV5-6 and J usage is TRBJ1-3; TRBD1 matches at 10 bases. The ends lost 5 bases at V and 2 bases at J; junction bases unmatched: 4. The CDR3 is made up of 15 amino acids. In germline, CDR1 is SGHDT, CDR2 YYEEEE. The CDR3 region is CASRRQGATGNTIYF. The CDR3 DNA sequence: TGTGCCAGCAGACGACAGGGGGCTACTGGAAACACCATATATTTT.

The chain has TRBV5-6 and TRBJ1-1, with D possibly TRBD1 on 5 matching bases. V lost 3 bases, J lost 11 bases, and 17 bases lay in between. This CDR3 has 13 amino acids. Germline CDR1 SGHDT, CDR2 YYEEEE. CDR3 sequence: CASSYPDTLGAFF. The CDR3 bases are TGTGCCAGCAGCTACCCGGACACCTTGGGGGCTTTCTTT. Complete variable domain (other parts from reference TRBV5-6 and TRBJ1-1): DAGVTQSPTHLIKTRGQQVTLRCSPKSGHDTVSWYQQALGQGPQFIFQYYEEEERQRGNFPDRFSGHQFPNYSSELNVNALLLGDSALYLCASSYPDTLGAFFGQGTRLTVV.

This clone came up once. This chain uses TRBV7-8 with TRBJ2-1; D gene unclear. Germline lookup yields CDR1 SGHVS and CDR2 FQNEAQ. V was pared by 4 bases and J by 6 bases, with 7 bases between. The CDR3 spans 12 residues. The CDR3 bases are TGTGCCAGCAGCTGGCAGCGCAATGAGCAGTTCTTC. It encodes CASSWQRNEQFF.

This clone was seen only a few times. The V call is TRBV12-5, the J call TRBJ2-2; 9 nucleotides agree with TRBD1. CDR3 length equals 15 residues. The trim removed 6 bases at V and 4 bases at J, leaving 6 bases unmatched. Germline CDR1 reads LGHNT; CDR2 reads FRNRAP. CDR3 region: CASGPGQGTTGELFF. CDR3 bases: TGTGCTAGTGGGCCGGGACAGGGTACCACCGGGGAGCTGTTTTTT.

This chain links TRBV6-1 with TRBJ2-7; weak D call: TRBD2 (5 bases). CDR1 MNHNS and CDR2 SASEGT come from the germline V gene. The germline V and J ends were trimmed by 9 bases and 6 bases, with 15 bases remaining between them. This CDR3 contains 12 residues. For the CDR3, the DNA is TGTGCCAGTCGCGGACTTAGTCCCGAGCAGTACTTC. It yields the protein CASRGLSPEQYF.

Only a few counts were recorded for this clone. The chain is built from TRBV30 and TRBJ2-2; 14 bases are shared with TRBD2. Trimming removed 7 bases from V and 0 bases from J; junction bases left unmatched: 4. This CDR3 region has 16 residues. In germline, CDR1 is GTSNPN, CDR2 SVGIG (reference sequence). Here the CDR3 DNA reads TGTGCCTCGACTAGCGGGGGGGCCCCGAACACCGGGGAGCTGTTTTTT. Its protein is CASTSGGAPNTGELFF.

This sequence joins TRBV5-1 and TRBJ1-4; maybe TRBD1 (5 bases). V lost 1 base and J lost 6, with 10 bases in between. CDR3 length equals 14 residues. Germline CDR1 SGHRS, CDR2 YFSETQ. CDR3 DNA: TGCGCCAGCAGCTTGCTGGGGGGACATGAAAAACTGTTTTTT. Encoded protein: CASSLLGGHEKLFF.

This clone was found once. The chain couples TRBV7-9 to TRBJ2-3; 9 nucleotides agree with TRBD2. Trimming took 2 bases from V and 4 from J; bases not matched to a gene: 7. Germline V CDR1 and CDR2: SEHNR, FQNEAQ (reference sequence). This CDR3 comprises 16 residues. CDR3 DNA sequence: TGTGCCAGCAGCTTATCGGGCGGGGGGGCGGCAGATACGCAGTATTTT. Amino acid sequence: CASSLSGGGAADTQYF.

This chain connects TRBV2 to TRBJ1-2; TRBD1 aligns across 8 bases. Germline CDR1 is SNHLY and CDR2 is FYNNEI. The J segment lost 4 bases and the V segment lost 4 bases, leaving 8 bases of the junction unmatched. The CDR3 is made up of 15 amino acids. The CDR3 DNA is TGTGCCAGCAGTGTCTTTCAGGGGGCTGGCTATGGCTACACCTTC. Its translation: CASSVFQGAGYGYTF.

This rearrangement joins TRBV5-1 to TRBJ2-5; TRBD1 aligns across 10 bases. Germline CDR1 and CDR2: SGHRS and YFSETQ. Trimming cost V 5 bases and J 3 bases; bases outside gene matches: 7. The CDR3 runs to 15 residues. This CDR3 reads CASRTAGTGEETQYF. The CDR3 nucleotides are TGCGCCAGCAGAACGGCCGGGACAGGGGAAGAGACCCAGTACTTC.

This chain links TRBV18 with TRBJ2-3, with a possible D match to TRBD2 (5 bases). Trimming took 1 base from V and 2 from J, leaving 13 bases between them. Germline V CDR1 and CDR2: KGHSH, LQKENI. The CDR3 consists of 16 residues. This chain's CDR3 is CASSPRGSEVTDTQYF. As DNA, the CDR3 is TGTGCCAGCTCACCACGAGGTAGCGAAGTCACAGATACGCAGTATTTT. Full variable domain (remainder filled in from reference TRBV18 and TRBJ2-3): NAGVMQNPRHLVRRRGQEARLRCSPMKGHSHVYWYRQLPEEGLKFMVYLQKENIIDESGMPKERFSAEFPKEGPSILRIQQVVRGDSAAYFCASSPRGSEVTDTQYFGPGTRLTVL.

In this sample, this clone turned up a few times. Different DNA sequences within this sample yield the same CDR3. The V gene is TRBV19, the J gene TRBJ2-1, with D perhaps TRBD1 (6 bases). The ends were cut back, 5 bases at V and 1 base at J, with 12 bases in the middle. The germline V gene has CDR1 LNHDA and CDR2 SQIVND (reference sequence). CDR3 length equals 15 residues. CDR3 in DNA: TGTGCCAGTAGTTCCACAGGGTTTTCCTACAATGAGCAGTTCTTC. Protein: CASSSTGFSYNEQFF.

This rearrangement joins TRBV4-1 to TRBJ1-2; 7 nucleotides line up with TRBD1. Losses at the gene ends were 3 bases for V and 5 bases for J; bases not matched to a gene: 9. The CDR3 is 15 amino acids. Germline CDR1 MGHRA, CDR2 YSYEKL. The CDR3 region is CASSQGTATGYGYTF. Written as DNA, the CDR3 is TGCGCCAGCAGCCAGGGGACAGCGACCGGATATGGCTACACCTTC.

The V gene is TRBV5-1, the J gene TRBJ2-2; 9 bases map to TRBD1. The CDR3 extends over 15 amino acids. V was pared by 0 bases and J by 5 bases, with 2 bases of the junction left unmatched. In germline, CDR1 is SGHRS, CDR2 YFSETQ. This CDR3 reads CASSLATGGTGELFF. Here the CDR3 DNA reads TGCGCCAGCAGCTTGGCGACAGGGGGTACCGGGGAGCTGTTTTTT.

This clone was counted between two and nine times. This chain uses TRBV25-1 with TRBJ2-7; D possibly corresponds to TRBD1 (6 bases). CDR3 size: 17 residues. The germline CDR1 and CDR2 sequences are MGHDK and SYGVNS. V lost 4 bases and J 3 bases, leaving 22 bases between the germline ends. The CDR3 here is CASSGPIGGRSHYEQYF. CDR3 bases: TGTGCCAGCAGTGGCCCCATTGGGGGCAGGTCCCACTACGAGCAGTACTTC.